These T cell receptor beta chains were read from a single sample in a study of control samples from healthy donors and cancer patients. Assay: immunoSEQ multiplex PCR; the TCRdb copy retains only in-frame clones and omits some. The sample contains 150,000 or so clones, roughly 94% of which appear only once. Sequencing was carried out using blood. All receptors derive from a man aged 35 to 55 in good health. Each CDR3 is given with its conserved first and last residue. The order of the fields is D gene, clone size, V gene, J gene, CDR3 length, CDR3 protein, CDR3 DNA. A D gene is named only where the DNA matches it firmly. Clone size is given for some rows only: seen once, a few or many times, or a class if the clone is expanded.

>TRBD1|.|TRBV5-1|TRBJ1-1|15
CASSLFSGGRPEAFF
TGCGCCAGCAGCTTGTTCTCAGGGGGCCGCCCTGAAGCTTTCTTT
>.|.|TRBV6-5|TRBJ1-1|14
CASRMDGGNTEAFF
TGTGCCAGCAGAATGGACGGCGGGAACACTGAAGCTTTCTTT
>.|.|TRBV4-3|TRBJ1-1|13
CASSQTPNTEAFF
TGCGCCAGCAGCCAAACCCCGAACACTGAAGCTTTCTTT
>.|once|TRBV6-5|TRBJ1-1|13
CASKKVGETEAFF
TGTGCCAGCAAGAAAGTGGGGGAGACTGAAGCTTTCTTT
>.|.|TRBV3-1/TRBV3-2|TRBJ1-6|16
CASSQAEFSYNSPLHF
TGTGCCAGCAGCCAAGCGGAGTTCTCCTATAATTCACCCCTCCACTTT
>TRBD1|.|TRBV28|TRBJ1-2|14
CASRLTGVSYGYTF
TGTGCCAGCAGGTTAACAGGGGTTAGCTATGGCTACACCTTC
>.|.|TRBV28|TRBJ2-5|16
CASSFRGVGVGETQYF
TGTGCCAGCAGTTTTAGGGGGGTTGGTGTCGGAGAGACCCAGTACTTC
>TRBD2|.|TRBV24-1|TRBJ2-3|20
CATSDLVGETSGGHRDTQYF
TGTGCCACCAGTGATTTGGTGGGGGAGACTAGCGGGGGGCACAGGGATACGCAGTATTTT
>TRBD1|.|TRBV19|TRBJ1-1|14
CASSIGQGNTEAFF
TGTGCCAGTAGTATCGGACAGGGGAACACTGAAGCTTTCTTT
>TRBD1|.|TRBV14|TRBJ2-4|15
CASSPGRGGVNIQYF
TGTGCCAGCAGCCCGGGGAGAGGGGGCGTGAACATTCAGTACTTC
>.|.|TRBV7-3|TRBJ1-4|16
CASSLTGPSTNEKLFF
TGTGCCAGCAGCTTAACCGGGCCCTCAACTAATGAAAAACTGTTTTTT
>.|.|TRBV9|TRBJ1-5|15
CASSEGEYSNQPQHF
TGTGCCAGCAGCGAGGGGGAATATAGCAATCAGCCCCAGCATTTT
>.|.|TRBV27|TRBJ2-7|14
CASRRIGESYEQYF
TGTGCCAGCAGACGCATCGGAGAGTCCTACGAGCAGTACTTC
>.|.|TRBV24-1|TRBJ1-2|15
CATSEAGPTGAGYTF
TGTGCCACCAGTGAGGCGGGCCCCACGGGTGCGGGCTACACCTTC
>.|.|TRBV19|TRBJ2-1|13
CASTESSYNEQFF
TGTGCCAGTACGGAGAGCTCCTACAATGAGCAGTTCTTC
>.|.|TRBV6-5|TRBJ1-6|16
CASSLSNPGLGSPLHF
TGTGCCAGCAGTTTGTCCAATCCGGGGCTCGGTTCACCCCTCCACTTT
>.|.|TRBV25-1|TRBJ1-2|14
CASSEFYAYGGYTF
TGTGCCAGCAGTGAATTCTATGCCTACGGAGGCTACACCTTC
>TRBD1|.|TRBV30|TRBJ1-5|17
CAWGLPGQGVGNQPQHF
TGTGCCTGGGGTCTTCCGGGACAGGGGGTAGGCAATCAGCCCCAGCATTTT
>.|.|TRBV5-6|TRBJ2-2|13
CASSSYMAGELFF
TGTGCCAGCAGCTCCTACATGGCTGGGGAGCTGTTTTTT
>.|.|TRBV6-5|TRBJ2-7|14
CASSSRDTVYEQYF
TGTGCCAGCAGTTCCCGGGACACGGTCTACGAGCAGTACTTC
>.|.|TRBV7-9|TRBJ1-2|14
CASSRANPDFGYTF
TGTGCCAGCAGCCGGGCCAACCCTGACTTTGGCTACACCTTC
>.|.|TRBV6-5|TRBJ1-5|14
CASTEGFRDQPQHF
TGTGCCAGCACCGAGGGGTTCCGGGATCAGCCCCAGCATTTT
>TRBD1|.|TRBV7-2|TRBJ1-1|14
CASSEQGARTEAFF
TGTGCCAGCAGCGAACAGGGGGCCAGGACTGAAGCTTTCTTT
>.|.|TRBV11-2|TRBJ2-7|12
CASNSGLGEQYF
TGTGCCAGCAACTCAGGGCTTGGCGAGCAGTACTTC
>.|.|TRBV7-8|TRBJ1-5|16
CASSLEESYSNQPQHF
TGTGCCAGCAGCTTAGAGGAGTCCTATAGCAATCAGCCCCAGCATTTT
>.|.|TRBV7-9|TRBJ1-4|15
CASSVDGATNEKLFF
TGTGCCAGCAGCGTGGACGGGGCAACTAATGAAAAACTGTTTTTT
>.|.|TRBV5-8|TRBJ1-1|13
CASSLAWRLEAFF
TGTGCCAGCAGCTTGGCCTGGAGACTTGAAGCTTTCTTT
>.|.|TRBV3-1/TRBV3-2|TRBJ1-2|15
CASSQGGAGNYGYTF
TGTGCCAGCAGCCAAGGAGGGGCAGGCAACTATGGCTACACCTTC
>.|.|TRBV10-2|TRBJ2-4|13
CASSSGEKNIQYF
TGCGCCAGCAGCTCGGGGGAAAAAAACATTCAGTACTTC
>.|.|TRBV5-6|TRBJ1-3|15
CASSLDRAGGNTIYF
TGTGCCAGCAGCTTGGACAGGGCCGGGGGAAACACCATATATTTT
>.|.|TRBV19|TRBJ2-7|14
CASSIGSRPGEQYF
TGTGCCAGTAGTATAGGGTCTCGTCCGGGCGAGCAGTACTTC